This T cell receptor beta chain is drawn from a study of blood T cell repertoires in COVID-19. Across the study: Some COVID-19 samples were acute and others convalescent; all came from the United States, Italy and Spain. Sample material is recorded as cDNA or gDNA derived from T cells, B-cell-depleted T cells, or PBMCs.

In germline, CDR1 is SGHTA, CDR2 FQGTGA. The junction had 7 bases not matched to a gene; V was cut back by 8 bases and J by 4 bases. The CDR3 runs 13 residues. How the authors handled the data: Cell counts per sample came from amplifying reference gene primers. Clones were sequenced by immunoSEQ multiplex PCR, and TCRdb holds only the in-frame ones, with some missing. V, J and clone size are taken as reported in that table, and D and trimming were inferred from the DNA itself. The sample includes some 150,000 clones, around nine tenths of them seen just once. The sequence was obtained from a woman in her 70s with acute or convalescent COVID-19. The chain recombines TRBV7-3 with TRBJ1-1; 7 nucleotides align to TRBD1. The sequenced material came from peripheral blood. DNA of the CDR3: TGTGCCAGCGCTAAACAGGGGAGCACTGAAGCTTTCTTT. This gives the protein CASAKQGSTEAFF.